This T cell receptor (beta chain) was recovered during a study of control samples from healthy donors and cancer patients. Only in-frame clones appear in the TCRdb table, and some are missing; sequencing was by immunoSEQ multiplex PCR. The sample includes under 150,000 clones, about 89% of them seen just once. This receptor was obtained from a man between 25 and 39 years old in good health. Sequencing input: blood.

The CDR3 bases are TGTGCCAGCAGCTTATCCGGGACTAGTTCACACGAGCAGTACTTC. The encoded protein is CASSLSGTSSHEQYF. The chain carries TRBV7-6 and TRBJ2-7; 8 positions match TRBD2. Per the germline V gene, CDR1 is SGHVS and CDR2 is FNYEAQ. The J segment lost 5 bases and the V segment lost 2 bases, leaving 8 bases of the junction unmatched. The CDR3 length is 15 residues.